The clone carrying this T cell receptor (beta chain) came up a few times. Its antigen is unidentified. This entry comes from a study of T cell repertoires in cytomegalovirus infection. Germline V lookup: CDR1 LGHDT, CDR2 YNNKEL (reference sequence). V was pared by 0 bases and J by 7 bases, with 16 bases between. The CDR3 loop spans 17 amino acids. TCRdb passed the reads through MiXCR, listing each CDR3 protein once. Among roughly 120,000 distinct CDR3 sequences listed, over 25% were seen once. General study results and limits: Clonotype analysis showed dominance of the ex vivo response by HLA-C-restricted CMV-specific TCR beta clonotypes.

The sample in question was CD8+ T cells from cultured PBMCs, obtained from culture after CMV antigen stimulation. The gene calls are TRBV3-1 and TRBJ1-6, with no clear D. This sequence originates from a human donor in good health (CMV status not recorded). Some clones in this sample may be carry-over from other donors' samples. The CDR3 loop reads CASSQDLAQLGNSPLHF. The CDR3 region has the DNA TGTGCCAGCAGCCAAGATCTGGCCCAACTAGGGAATTCACCCCTCCACTTT.